The following is a T cell receptor beta chain sequence with its context. This clonotype was seen ten or more times. There is no known antigen for this receptor. Per-nucleotide qualities are absent, and no much larger clonotype sits a single base away. The CDR3 has 11 amino acids, counting the end cysteine and phenylalanine. The read is trimmed to its CDR3 DNA, 33 bases read in frame from base 1. The junction shows trimming of 7 bases on V and 4 bases on J, plus 11 bases between the germline ends. Taken from the germline V gene, the CDR1 and CDR2 loops are SQVTM and ANQGSEA. The data stem from a study of T-cell reconstitution after alpha-beta-depleted transplantation in children (dated by TCRdb to 2016 to 2017). For the wider study: T-cell immune reconstitution after TCRalphabeta/CD19-depleted allogeneic hematopoietic cell transplantation in children was quantitatively tracked in the study by means of TCR repertoire profiling.

Libraries were made using PCR. Sequenced using an Illumina HiSeq 2500. TCR library preparation used molecular barcoding, with unique molecular identifiers applied to normalize quantification of the TCRbeta repertoire. In TCRdb, the public reads were trimmed at Q25 with fastp and aligned with MiXCR, with productive beta chains retained. When rows share a CDR3 protein, they turn into one entry using the most common DNA and genes. The sample records some 400,000 distinct CDR3 sequences, roughly 22% of which are singletons. Around 3.9% of the sample goes to the ten largest clones. The receptor chain draws on TRBV29-1 and TRBJ2-7, and possibly TRBD1, on 6 matching bases. The sequencing used PBMCs from the stem cell graft donor, collected from the stem cell graft. This sequence originates from a human donor who donated a stem cell graft to a child with acute myeloid leukemia. The CDR3 protein is CSGGTGYEQYF. DNA sequence: TGCAGCGGGGGAACAGGGTACGAGCAGTACTTC.